This T cell receptor beta chain was captured in a study of beta chain features in type 1 diabetes. Whole-study findings and limits: The study found that naive, central memory and Treg TCRB repertoires appeared more similar in patients than in healthy donors. Type 1 diabetes patients had moderately but significantly shorter TCRB CDR3s in all four CD4+ subsets. Whether HLA type affects TCRB rearrangement stayed undetermined in the present work.

Germline CDR1 and CDR2: MNHEY and SVGAGI. This CDR3 has 14 amino acids. The V and J ends lost 7 bases and 5 bases, in that order; junction bases with no gene match: 5. It was via CD45RO/CCR7/CD25/CD127/CD95/CD27 that CD4+ naive, central memory, regulatory and stem cell-like memory cells were sorted. All of the isolated RNA was reverse transcribed, so expressed TCRB transcripts were sequenced. The data were produced by immunoSEQ multiplex PCR, yet TCRdb's version contains in-frame clones alone and is incomplete. The sample carries roughly 300,000 clones, 7% to 10% recorded once. This clone has only a few counts. The target antigen is unknown.

The chain couples TRBV6-5 to TRBJ1-1; 12 bases map to TRBD1. Sequenced material: central memory CD4+ T cells from blood. The receptor was isolated from a young man with type 1 diabetes. The CDR3: CASTGTGGGTEAFF. For the CDR3, the DNA is TGTGCCAGCACTGGGACAGGGGGCGGAACTGAAGCTTTCTTT.